Listed here are 18 T cell receptor beta chains from one sample, sequenced in a study of prognosis after radiotherapy for stage I lung cancer. TCR beta CDR3 was amplified from genomic DNA by two-round multiplex PCR. First-round PCR, the initial amplification, used primers specific to each TRBV and TRBJ gene. Using its own MiXCR run on the multiplex PCR reads, TCRdb lists one record per CDR3 protein. The sample lists 12,000 or so distinct CDR3 sequences; roughly a third were seen once. Here the sequenced sample was PBMCs, taken before or after stereotactic body radiation therapy (not recorded which). The source is a donor older than 45 with non-small cell lung cancer.

This clonotype occurred many times. The chain uses TRBV24-1 and TRBJ2-5; 11 bases are a match to TRBD2. The ends lost 4 bases at V and 0 bases at J; junction bases unmatched: 15. CDR1 is KGHDR and CDR2 is SFDVKD in the germline V gene. The length of the CDR3 is 20 residues. The CDR3 spells CATSDLTSGSRGGYQETQYF. In DNA, the CDR3 is TGTGCCACCAGTGACCTAACTAGCGGGAGTAGAGGGGGGTACCAAGAGACCCAGTACTTC.

In its sample, this clonotype was seen many times. V usage is TRBV30 and J usage is TRBJ1-2; 7 bases match TRBD1. J gave up 6 bases and V 2 bases, and 12 bases lay outside the gene matches. The CDR3 spans 15 residues. The V gene's germline CDR1 is GTSNPN and CDR2 SVGIG (reference sequence). The CDR3 region has the DNA TGTGCCTGGAGTATATCGACAGGGACAATACATGGCTACACCTTC. Its translation: CAWSISTGTIHGYTF.

In its sample, this clonotype is medium-sized. The chain uses TRBV3-1 and TRBJ1-2; tentative D call: TRBD1 (6 bases). This CDR3 has 14 amino acids. With 4 bases removed from V and 7 bases from J, the gap between germline ends came to 16 bases. Germline CDR1 is LGHDT and CDR2 is YNNKEL (reference sequence). The CDR3 reads CASSPQQGFLGYTF. DNA of the CDR3: TGTGCCAGCAGCCCCCAACAGGGTTTCCTTGGCTACACCTTC.

Concerning this clonotype itself: This likely traces to a read error, being one base from a far larger clone. The chain has TRBV6-2 or TRBV6-3 and TRBJ2-3, with a possible D match to TRBD1 (5 bases). CDR1 is MNHEY, CDR2 SVGEGT, per germline. V gave up 5 bases and J gave up 7 bases, with 10 bases separating them. This CDR3 is built from 12 residues. As DNA, the CDR3 is TGTGCCAGCAGTCCAGGGTGCAATACGCAGTATTTT. This encodes CASSPGCNTQYF.

This clonotype was counted ten times or more. This chain joins TRBV20-1 and TRBJ2-2, with TRBD2 matching over 7 bases. V lost 0 bases to trimming and J lost 2 bases; unmatched junction nucleotides: 3. CDR3 length: 15 residues. From germline, CDR1 is DFQATT and CDR2 SNEGSKA (reference sequence). CDR3 loop: CSARDGGRNTGELFF. CDR3 nucleotides: TGCAGTGCTAGAGATGGCGGGAGAAACACCGGGGAGCTGTTTTTT.

V gene TRBV7-2 combines with J gene TRBJ2-1, with 11 positions matching TRBD2. The CDR3 totals 14 residues. The junction had 0 bases not matched to a gene; V was cut back by 6 bases and J by 2 bases. In germline, CDR1 is SGHTA, CDR2 FQGNSA. CDR3 nucleotides: TGTGCCAGCAGACTAGCGGGGGCCTACAATGAGCAGTTCTTC. It translates to CASRLAGAYNEQFF.

With respect to this clonotype: Given a far larger clone just one base away, this is likely a sequencing read error. The V call is TRBV7-9, the J call TRBJ2-1; a weak D match, TRBD1 (6 bases). CDR3 length equals 14 residues. V was pared by 3 bases and J by 8 bases, with 14 bases between. The germline V gene has CDR1 SEHNR and CDR2 FQNEAQ (reference sequence). CDR3 nucleotides: TGTGCCAGCAGCTTGGACCAAAACAGGGATGAGCAGTTCTTC. This encodes CASSLDQNRDEQFF.

The sample holds many counts of this clonotype. V usage is TRBV11-3 and J usage is TRBJ2-3; tentatively, D is TRBD2 (7 bases). The CDR3 loop spans 14 amino acids. The germline CDR1 and CDR2 sequences are SGHNT and YENEEA. V lost 3 bases and J 5 bases, leaving 12 bases between the germline ends. The CDR3 nucleotides read TGTGCCAGCAGCTTGGCGGGGGCGATAGATACGCAGTATTTT. Amino acid sequence: CASSLAGAIDTQYF.

This clonotype is deemed medium-sized. The J gene is TRBJ2-1, the V gene TRBV12-3 or TRBV12-4, with D perhaps matching TRBD1 (5 bases). Trimming left V 4 bases short and J 0 bases short, with 7 bases between. The CDR3 is 14 amino acids. The CDR3 nucleotides are TGTGCCAGCAGTTCAGGGAACTCCTACAATGAGCAGTTCTTC. Translating it yields CASSSGNSYNEQFF.

This clonotype occurred many times. The DNA for the CDR3 is TGCGCCAGCAGCCAAGCAGTCCTCTCTGGAAACACCATATATTTT. This gives the protein CASSQAVLSGNTIYF. The chain has TRBV4-3 and TRBJ1-3; D is unresolved. CDR3 length equals 15 residues. V was pared by 1 base and J by 0 bases, with 7 bases between. Germline V CDR1 and CDR2: LGHNA, YSLEER.

A note on this clonotype: A far larger clone is one base from this, pointing to a likely read error. The chain combines TRBV6-9 with TRBJ1-2; D remains ambiguous. The V and J ends lost 3 bases and 2 bases respectively, with 7 bases between them. The germline V gene has CDR1 MNHGY and CDR2 SVAAGI. The CDR3 has 13 residues. The CDR3 DNA sequence: TGTGCCAGCAGTTACGAGTGGAACTATGGCTACACCTTC. Residues: CASSYEWNYGYTF.

The chain couples TRBV6-2 or TRBV6-3 to TRBJ2-7, with 9 bases fitting TRBD2. There are 14 residues in the CDR3. CDR1 is MNHEY and CDR2 is SVGEGT in the germline V gene. V shed 7 bases and J 7 bases; nucleotides not matched to a gene: 11. The CDR3 region has the DNA TGTGCCAGCATTCCCCTAGCGGGACAAGCTGAGCAGTACTTC. It yields the protein CASIPLAGQAEQYF.

In its sample, this clonotype was seen many times. The chain links TRBV20-1 to TRBJ2-1; 8 bases fit TRBD2. The CDR3 has 16 amino acids. The V gene end was trimmed by 2 bases and the J gene end by 6 bases; junction bases not matched to a gene: 12. CDR1 and CDR2 (germline): DFQATT, SNEGSKA (reference sequence). The CDR3 DNA sequence: TGCAGTGCTAGAAGACGGCCCTTGCGGGAGGTCAATGAGCAGTTCTTC. Amino acid sequence: CSARRRPLREVNEQFF.

In its sample, this clonotype was seen many times. This chain joins TRBV15 and TRBJ1-6; 7 nucleotides agree with TRBD1. J lost 3 bases, V lost 4 bases, and 6 bases had no gene match. The germline gives CDR1 LNHNV, CDR2 YYDKDF (reference sequence). The CDR3 length is 16 residues. CDR3 bases: TGTGCCACCAGCAATAGACAGGGATACTATAATTCACCCCTCCACTTT. Its protein is CATSNRQGYYNSPLHF.

This clonotype showed up just once. Just one base apart from a much larger clone, this may be a read error. This chain links TRBV4-1 with TRBJ1-1; D is perhaps TRBD1 (5 bases). The ends were cut back, 7 bases at V and 6 bases at J, with 18 bases in the middle. This CDR3 has 14 residues. Germline V CDR1 and CDR2: MGHRA, YSYEKL. CDR3 residues: CASKGEGFNAEAFF. The CDR3 region has the DNA TGCGCCAGCAAAGGTGAGGGGTTTAATGCTGAAGCTTTCTTT.

This clonotype appeared many times. The V and J genes are TRBV6-1 and TRBJ1-1, with 7 bases fitting TRBD1. The germline V gene has CDR1 MNHNS and CDR2 SASEGT. There are 15 residues in the CDR3. V lost 1 base, J lost 1 base, and 3 bases stayed unmatched. The CDR3 is CASSEGTGQNTEAFF. In nucleotides, the CDR3 is TGTGCCAGCAGTGAAGGGACAGGCCAGAACACTGAAGCTTTCTTT.

V and J are TRBV7-9 and TRBJ2-3, with 9 bases aligning to TRBD1. With V trimmed by 5 bases and J by 10 bases, 7 bases remained unmatched. This CDR3 has 13 residues. Looked up from germline, CDR1 is SEHNR and CDR2 is FQNEAQ (reference sequence). CDR3: CASSRTGETPQYF. The CDR3 nucleotides read TGTGCCAGCAGCCGGACAGGGGAAACCCCGCAGTATTTT.

About this clonotype: This likely traces to a read error, being one base from a far larger clone. The chain carries TRBV6-2 or TRBV6-3 and TRBJ2-7; TRBD2 matches at 13 bases. Germline CDR1 is MNHEY and CDR2 is SVGEGT. The ends lost 5 bases at V and 3 bases at J; junction bases unmatched: 4. The CDR3 extends over 15 amino acids. CDR3 nucleotide sequence: TGTGCCAGCAGTCGGACTAGCGGGGGAGGCTACGAGCAGTACGTC. It encodes CASSRTSGGGYEQYV.